These T cell receptor beta chains were read from a single sample in a study of shared clonotypes between healthy human individuals. Here immunoSEQ multiplex PCR was the method, and the copy in TCRdb shows in-frame clones only, minus some. The sample yields 850,000 to 1,100,000 clones, about 72% seen once. The source material was memory CD4+ T cells from PBMCs. The receptors derive from a man aged 18 to 30 in good health. Some clones in this sample may be carry-over from other donors' samples. The CDR3 runs from the conserved cysteine through the conserved F or W. D genes are given only for firm matches. Size is omitted from some rows. Given values are once, few, many or a class for expanded clones.

j_gene,abundance,v_gene,d_gene,CDR3aa,CDR3nt
TRBJ1-2,.,TRBV2,.,CASSGMIGRGYTF,TGTGCCAGCAGTGGCATGATTGGGAGAGGCTACACCTTC
TRBJ1-2,.,TRBV15,TRBD1,CATSREYRGNYGYTF,TGTGCCACCAGCAGAGAGTACAGGGGGAACTATGGCTACACCTTC
TRBJ1-2,.,TRBV5-1,.,CASSLEGPQGYTF,TGCGCCAGCAGCCTGGAGGGACCGCAGGGCTACACCTTC
TRBJ1-2,many,TRBV19,.,CASSPGQTTNYGYTF,TGTGCCAGTAGTCCCGGCCAGACCACTAACTATGGCTACACCTTC
TRBJ2-7,.,TRBV28,TRBD2,CASNLREGNHEQYF,TGTGCCAGTAACCTAAGGGAGGGTAACCACGAGCAGTACTTC
TRBJ1-2,.,TRBV2,.,CASRTNTGQENTF,TGTGCCAGCAGGACCAACACAGGGCAGGAGAACACCTTC
TRBJ1-1,.,TRBV18,.,CASSPQTGLNTEAFF,TGTGCCAGCTCACCACAGACAGGTTTGAACACTGAAGCTTTCTTT
TRBJ2-1,few,TRBV18,.,CASSTYNEQFF,TGTGCCAGCTCAACCTACAATGAGCAGTTCTTC
TRBJ1-2,once,TRBV5-5,.,CASSFGPGNYGYTF,.
TRBJ1-1,.,TRBV6-6,.,CASSYSPGNTEAFF,TGTGCCAGCAGTTACTCCCCAGGAAACACTGAAGCTTTCTTT
TRBJ1-3,.,TRBV2,.,CASSPTGASGNTIYF,TGTGCCAGCAGTCCTACAGGAGCCTCTGGAAACACCATATATTTT
TRBJ2-3,.,TRBV9,TRBD2,CASGGLAEGTDTQYF,TGTGCCAGCGGAGGCCTAGCGGAAGGCACAGATACGCAGTATTTT
TRBJ1-5,.,TRBV18,.,CASSPGIAGNQPQHF,TGTGCCAGCTCACCGGGGATTGCTGGCAATCAGCCCCAGCATTTT
TRBJ2-1,few,TRBV2,.,CASGRLSYNEQFF,TGTGCCAGCGGGCGGCTAAGCTACAATGAGCAGTTCTTC
TRBJ1-1,many,TRBV7-3,.,CASSLSPGMNTEAFF,TGTGCCAGCAGCTTATCGCCAGGGATGAACACTGAAGCTTTCTTT
TRBJ2-3,.,TRBV29-1,TRBD2,CSVAGSLAGTDTQYF,TGCAGCGTGGCGGGGAGCCTAGCGGGCACAGATACGCAGTATTTT
TRBJ2-7,.,TRBV28,TRBD1,CASGTGGKTYEQYF,TGTGCCAGCGGGACAGGGGGTAAAACCTACGAGCAGTACTTC
TRBJ2-3,.,TRBV7-3,TRBD2,CASSTGLAGDADTQYF,TGTGCCAGCAGCACAGGACTAGCGGGAGACGCAGATACGCAGTATTTT
TRBJ1-5,.,TRBV27,.,CASSLRIGNQPQHF,TGTGCCAGCAGTTTAAGGATAGGCAATCAGCCCCAGCATTTT
TRBJ2-2,.,TRBV7-6,.,CASSLAWGAGELFF,TGTGCCAGCAGCTTAGCGTGGGGGGCCGGGGAGCTGTTTTTT
TRBJ2-5,.,TRBV9,TRBD2,CASSPPRLAGVQETQYF,TGTGCCAGCAGCCCACCTCGACTAGCGGGGGTCCAAGAGACCCAGTACTTC
TRBJ2-7,.,TRBV2,TRBD2,CASSDRTSGSVEQYF,TGTGCCAGCAGTGATCGGACTAGCGGGAGTGTAGAGCAGTACTTC
TRBJ1-5,.,TRBV6-1,.,CASSERAGKGTFNQPQHF,TGTGCCAGCAGTGAAAGGGCAGGGAAGGGTACATTCAATCAGCCCCAGCATTTT
TRBJ1-1,.,TRBV29-1,.,CSAHQGYDTEAFF,TGCAGCGCTCACCAGGGTTATGACACTGAAGCTTTCTTT
TRBJ2-7,.,TRBV5-6,TRBD1,CASSLQGRYSYEQYF,TGTGCCAGCAGCTTACAGGGGCGCTACTCCTACGAGCAGTACTTC
TRBJ1-6,.,TRBV5-4,.,CASSLEENSPLHF,TGTGCCAGCAGCTTGGAGGAGAATTCACCCCTCCACTTT
TRBJ1-1,once,TRBV7-2,TRBD1,CASSLRAGTEAEAFF,TGTGCCAGCAGCTTACGAGCAGGGACAGAGGCTGAAGCTTTCTTT
TRBJ1-1,.,TRBV7-3,.,CASSSSKNTEAFF,TGTGCCAGCAGCTCGAGCAAGAACACTGAAGCTTTCTTT
TRBJ2-2,.,TRBV7-2,.,CASSLAGGSNTGELFF,TGTGCCAGCAGCTTAGCGGGGGGATCGAACACCGGGGAGCTGTTTTTT
TRBJ1-5,.,TRBV4-1,.,CASSRDTNQPQHF,TGCGCCAGCAGCCGAGACACTAATCAGCCCCAGCATTTT
TRBJ2-6,.,TRBV5-1,.,CASRMTTGSGANVLTF,TGCGCCAGCAGAATGACAACAGGGTCGGGGGCCAACGTCCTGACTTTC
TRBJ2-7,.,TRBV29-1,.,CSVLRQAAHEQYF,TGCAGCGTCCTCAGACAGGCTGCCCACGAGCAGTACTTC
TRBJ1-1,once,TRBV30,TRBD1,CAWDRVNTEAFF,TGTGCCTGGGACAGGGTTAACACTGAAGCTTTCTTT
TRBJ1-5,.,TRBV28,.,CASSALWGDQPQHF,TGTGCCAGCAGTGCCCTGTGGGGGGATCAGCCCCAGCATTTT
TRBJ1-1,.,TRBV18,.,CASSLTGVPNTEAFF,TGTGCCAGCTCGTTGACAGGTGTACCGAACACTGAAGCTTTCTTT
TRBJ2-4,.,TRBV19,TRBD1,CASSPDRGRNIQYF,TGTGCCAGTAGTCCTGACAGGGGGCGAAACATTCAGTACTTC
TRBJ2-1,.,TRBV5-4,.,CASSFPGTSYNEQFF,TGTGCCAGCAGCTTCCCGGGCACCTCCTACAATGAGCAGTTCTTC
TRBJ2-5,.,TRBV11-2,.,CASSLYGGRETQYF,TGTGCCAGCAGCTTGTACGGGGGGCGAGAGACCCAGTACTTC
TRBJ1-5,.,TRBV7-2,TRBD1,CASSLVQGAYSNQPQHF,TGTGCCAGCAGCTTAGTGCAGGGGGCGTATAGCAATCAACCCCAGCATTTT
TRBJ2-7,.,TRBV18,.,CASSPSHYEQYF,TGTGCCAGCTCACCTTCCCACTACGAGCAGTACTTC
TRBJ1-5,.,TRBV6-1,.,CATSGPTYSNQPQHF,TGTGCCACCAGCGGACCGACTTATAGCAATCAGCCCCAGCATTTT
TRBJ2-3,.,TRBV4-3,TRBD2,CASNGTSGSWGGTDTQYF,TGCGCCAGCAACGGGACTAGCGGGAGCTGGGGGGGTACAGATACGCAGTATTTT
TRBJ2-7,.,TRBV30,.,CPPGGKQGSYEQYF,TGTCCCCCTGGAGGGAAACAGGGGTCCTACGAGCAGTACTTC
TRBJ2-2,.,TRBV5-1,.,CASSLLWGAGTGELFF,TGCGCCAGCAGCTTGTTATGGGGGGCCGGCACCGGGGAGCTGTTTTTT
TRBJ2-2,many,TRBV15,.,CATSRGRLNTGELFF,TGTGCCACCAGCAGAGGGAGACTGAACACCGGGGAGCTGTTTTTT
TRBJ2-1,.,TRBV11-2,TRBD1,CASSFFGQGINEQFF,TGTGCCAGCAGCTTTTTTGGACAGGGCATCAATGAGCAGTTCTTC
TRBJ2-1,.,TRBV28,.,CAARGNSYNEQFF,TGTGCCGCCCGCGGGAACTCCTACAATGAGCAGTTCTTC
TRBJ1-2,.,TRBV6-5,TRBD1,CASSSPLGQGAYGYTF,TGTGCCAGCAGTTCCCCGCTCGGACAGGGGGCTTATGGCTACACCTTC
TRBJ1-2,.,TRBV27,TRBD1,CASSLSNAGQGRYGYTF,TGTGCCAGCAGTTTATCGAATGCCGGACAGGGAAGATATGGCTACACCTTC
TRBJ2-1,.,TRBV7-9,TRBD1,CASSPGQARNEQFF,TGTGCCAGCAGCCCAGGACAGGCTCGGAATGAGCAGTTCTTC
TRBJ1-2,.,TRBV2,TRBD1,CASRPGQEGAYGYTF,TGTGCCAGCAGACCCGGACAGGAGGGGGCCTATGGCTACACCTTC
TRBJ2-7,.,TRBV7-9,TRBD2,CASSTSRGSGDEQYF,TGTGCCAGCAGCACCAGCCGCGGGAGCGGTGACGAGCAGTACTTC
TRBJ2-7,.,TRBV6-6,.,CASSYSEGYEQYF,TGTGCCAGCAGTTACTCGGAGGGATACGAGCAGTACTTC
TRBJ2-5,once,TRBV2,TRBD2,CASGRESKETQYF,TGTGCCAGCGGGCGGGAGAGCAAAGAGACCCAGTACTTC
TRBJ2-1,.,TRBV29-1,.,CSVWLAVFNEQFF,TGCAGCGTTTGGTTAGCGGTCTTCAATGAGCAGTTCTTC